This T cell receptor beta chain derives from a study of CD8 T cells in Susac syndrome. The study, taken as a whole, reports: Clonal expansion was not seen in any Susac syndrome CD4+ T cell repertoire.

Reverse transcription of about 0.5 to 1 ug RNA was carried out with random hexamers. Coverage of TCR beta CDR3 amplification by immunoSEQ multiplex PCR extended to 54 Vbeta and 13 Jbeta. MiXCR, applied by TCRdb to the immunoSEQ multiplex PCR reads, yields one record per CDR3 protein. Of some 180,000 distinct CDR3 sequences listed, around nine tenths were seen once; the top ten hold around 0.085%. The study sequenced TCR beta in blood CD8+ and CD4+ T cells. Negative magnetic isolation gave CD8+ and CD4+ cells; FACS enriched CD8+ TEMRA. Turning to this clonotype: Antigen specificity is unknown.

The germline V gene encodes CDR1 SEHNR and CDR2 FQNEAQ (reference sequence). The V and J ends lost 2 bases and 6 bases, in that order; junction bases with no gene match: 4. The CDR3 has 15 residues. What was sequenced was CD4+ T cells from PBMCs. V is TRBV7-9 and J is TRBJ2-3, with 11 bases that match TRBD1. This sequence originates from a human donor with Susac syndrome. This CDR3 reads CASSLTGTGGDTQYF. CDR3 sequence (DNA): TGTGCCAGCAGCTTAACCGGGACAGGGGGGGATACGCAGTATTTT.